This TCR beta chain was recovered during a study of T cell repertoires in cytomegalovirus infection. The junction had 1 base not matched to a gene; V was cut back by 4 bases and J by 0 bases. The CDR3 has 14 residues. The germline V gene has CDR1 ENHRY and CDR2 SYGVKD. Broader study findings: What dominated the ex vivo response were HLA-C-restricted CMV-specific TCR beta clonotypes.

Details on this clonotype: What it binds is unknown.

TCRdb itself ran the reads through MiXCR, one entry per CDR3 protein. The table includes 900,000 to 950,000 distinct CDR3 sequences, 31% detected once. The chain carries TRBV10-3 and TRBJ2-7, with 9 bases that match TRBD1. Sequencing was performed on cultured CD8+ T cells from PBMCs, taken from culture after CMV antigen stimulation. The TCR sequence derives from a human donor in good health (CMV status not recorded). Some clones in this sample may be carry-over from other donors' samples. CDR3 amino acids: CAISGDRVSYEQYF. The CDR3 DNA reads TGTGCCATCAGTGGGGACAGGGTCTCCTACGAGCAGTACTTC.